These 9 T cell receptor beta chains share one sample of origin, sequenced in a study of shared clonotypes between healthy human individuals (dated by TCRdb to about 2020). Preparation of the library involved the immunoSEQ multiplex PCR assay. TCRdb provides this immuneACCESS table in a form limited to in-frame rearrangements. Some clones are lacking; in checked studies, under half of them reflect an unresolved V gene, and why the rest are absent is not known. Here the sample has over 2 million clones; 92% occur a single time. The top ten hold roughly 0.34% of the sample. The sequenced material came from naive CD4+ T cells from PBMCs. The sample's cell subset or site, from its label and the paper: CD45RA+ positively selected. The source of these receptors is a man aged 18 to 30 in good health. Some clones in this sample may be carry-over from other donors' samples.

V is TRBV27 and J is TRBJ2-7; 7 bases are a match to TRBD2. CDR3 length: 17 residues. Trimming took 6 bases from V and 4 from J; bases not matched to a gene: 18. Germline CDR1 is MNHEY and CDR2 is SMNVEV (reference sequence). CDR3 residues: CASSRITAGTTNYEQYF. The CDR3 DNA reads as TGTGCCAGCAGCAGAATCACGGCCGGGACTACTAATTACGAGCAGTACTTC.

This chain connects TRBV19 to TRBJ2-2; 11 nucleotides agree with TRBD2. V was clipped by 6 bases and J by 4 bases; unmatched bases: 4. The germline gives CDR1 LNHDA, CDR2 SQIVND (reference sequence). CDR3 length: 15 amino acids. CDR3 sequence: CASSSSGRSTGELFF. CDR3 bases: TGTGCCAGTAGCTCTAGCGGGAGGAGCACCGGGGAGCTGTTTTTT.

V gene TRBV27 combines with J gene TRBJ1-2; D uncertain. Trimming left V 2 bases short and J 7 bases short, with 11 bases between. From germline, CDR1 is MNHEY and CDR2 SMNVEV (reference sequence). This CDR3 is 13 amino acids long. The CDR3 DNA follows: TGTGCCAGCAGTTTACGAGGGTTTTTTGGCTACACCTTC. Translation gives CASSLRGFFGYTF.

A remark on this clone: The same CDR3 can be traced to other DNA sequences in this sample. V gene TRBV15 combines with J gene TRBJ1-4; D may be TRBD1 (5 bases). The germline V gene has CDR1 LNHNV and CDR2 YYDKDF (reference sequence). Trimming left V 0 bases short and J 5 bases short, with 13 bases between. The CDR3 extends over 16 amino acids. The CDR3 reads CATSRDLGGGNEKLFF. Here the CDR3 DNA reads TGTGCCACCAGCAGAGATCTGGGGGGTGGGAATGAAAAACTGTTTTTT.

The rearrangement links TRBV4-3 to TRBJ2-1; D gene unclear. V was clipped by 0 bases and J by 0 bases, with 6 bases between them. This CDR3 region has 15 residues. Germline-derived CDR1 and CDR2 are LGHNA and YSLEER. The CDR3 DNA is TGCGCCAGCAGCCAAGATTTAGGCTCCTACAATGAGCAGTTCTTC. It yields the protein CASSQDLGSYNEQFF.

The gene calls are TRBV18 and TRBJ2-6; D may be TRBD2 (5 bases). Germline loops: CDR1 KGHSH, CDR2 LQKENI. V lost 4 bases and J lost 3, with 13 bases in between. This CDR3 spans 16 amino acids. The chain's CDR3 is CASSLGGPIGANVLTF. The CDR3 nucleotides are TGTGCCAGCTCACTCGGCGGGCCGATTGGGGCCAACGTCCTGACTTTC.

The rearrangement uses TRBV27 and TRBJ1-1; D not certain. This CDR3 contains 13 residues. CDR1 and CDR2 from the germline V gene are MNHEY and SMNVEV (reference sequence). The V end lost 3 bases, the J end lost 0 bases, and 5 bases lay between the germline ends. The CDR3 protein is CASSFVVNTEAFF. The CDR3 nucleotides are TGTGCCAGCAGTTTCGTGGTGAACACTGAAGCTTTCTTT.

The chain combines TRBV7-3 with TRBJ2-3; tentative D call: TRBD1 (6 bases). In germline, CDR1 is SGHTA, CDR2 FQGTGA. The V end lost 6 bases, the J end lost 2 bases, and 9 bases lay between the germline ends. The CDR3 is 13 residues long. The CDR3 protein is CASSGTPTDTQYF. The CDR3 DNA reads as TGTGCCAGCAGTGGGACACCCACAGATACGCAGTATTTT.

In regard to this clone: Other DNA sequences in the same sample also yield this CDR3. As DNA, the CDR3 is TGCGCCAGCAGTCCGGGAGGGCGTTCCTACGAGCAGTACTTC. Its translation: CASSPGGRSYEQYF. The chain uses TRBV5-1 and TRBJ2-7; 8 nucleotides line up with TRBD2. The CDR3 has 14 residues. CDR1 and CDR2 (germline): SGHRS, YFSETQ. V shed 5 bases and J 1 base; nucleotides not matched to a gene: 5.